The clone carrying this T cell receptor beta chain has only a few counts. Its cognate antigen is unknown. Every bit of the isolated RNA underwent reverse transcription, so sequencing read expressed TCRB transcripts. TCRdb's copy holds only in-frame clones and misses some; the assay was immunoSEQ multiplex PCR. The table lists about 350,000 clones, less than 20% of them singletons. The data originate from a study of beta chain features in type 1 diabetes. Study outcomes and limitations: Shorter TCRB CDR3s, moderately but significantly so, marked every one of the four CD4+ subsets in Type 1 diabetes patients.

CDR1 is MNHEY and CDR2 is SVGAGI in the germline V gene. V was clipped by 0 bases and J by 0 bases, with 11 bases between them. The CDR3 contains 16 residues. The specimen sequenced was naive CD4+ T cells from blood. The gene calls are TRBV6-5 and TRBJ1-2, with D unresolved. This clonotype originated in a woman aged 18-29 years in good health. CDR3 sequence: CASSYSTQLTNYGYTF. The CDR3 DNA follows: TGTGCCAGCAGTTACTCGACACAGCTCACTAACTATGGCTACACCTTC.